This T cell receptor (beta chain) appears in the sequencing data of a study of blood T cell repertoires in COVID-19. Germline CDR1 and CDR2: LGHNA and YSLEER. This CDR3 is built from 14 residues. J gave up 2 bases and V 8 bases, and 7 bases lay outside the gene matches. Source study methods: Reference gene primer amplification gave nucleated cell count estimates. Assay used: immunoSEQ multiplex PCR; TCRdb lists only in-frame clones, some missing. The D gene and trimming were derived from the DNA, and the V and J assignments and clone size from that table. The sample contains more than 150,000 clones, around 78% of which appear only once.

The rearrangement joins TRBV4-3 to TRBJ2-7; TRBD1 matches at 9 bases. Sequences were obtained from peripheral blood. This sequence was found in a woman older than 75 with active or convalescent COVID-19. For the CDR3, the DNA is TGCGCCAGCTCCCCCGGGACAGGGACCTACGAGCAGTACTTC. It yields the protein CASSPGTGTYEQYF.